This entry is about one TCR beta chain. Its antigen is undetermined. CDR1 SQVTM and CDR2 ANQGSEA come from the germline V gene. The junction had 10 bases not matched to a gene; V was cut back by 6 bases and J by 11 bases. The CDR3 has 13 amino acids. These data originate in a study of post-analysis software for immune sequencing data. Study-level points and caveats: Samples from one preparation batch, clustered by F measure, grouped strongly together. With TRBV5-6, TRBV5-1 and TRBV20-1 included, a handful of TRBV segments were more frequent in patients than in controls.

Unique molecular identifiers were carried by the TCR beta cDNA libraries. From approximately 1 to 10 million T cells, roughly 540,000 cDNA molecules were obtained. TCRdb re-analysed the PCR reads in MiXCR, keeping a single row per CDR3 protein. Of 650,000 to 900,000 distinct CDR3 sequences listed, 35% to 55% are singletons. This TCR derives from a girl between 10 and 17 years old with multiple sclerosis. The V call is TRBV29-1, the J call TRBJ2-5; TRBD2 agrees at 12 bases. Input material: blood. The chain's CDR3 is CSVTSGGPSEQYF. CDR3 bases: TGCAGCGTGACTAGCGGGGGCCCCTCTGAGCAGTACTTC.